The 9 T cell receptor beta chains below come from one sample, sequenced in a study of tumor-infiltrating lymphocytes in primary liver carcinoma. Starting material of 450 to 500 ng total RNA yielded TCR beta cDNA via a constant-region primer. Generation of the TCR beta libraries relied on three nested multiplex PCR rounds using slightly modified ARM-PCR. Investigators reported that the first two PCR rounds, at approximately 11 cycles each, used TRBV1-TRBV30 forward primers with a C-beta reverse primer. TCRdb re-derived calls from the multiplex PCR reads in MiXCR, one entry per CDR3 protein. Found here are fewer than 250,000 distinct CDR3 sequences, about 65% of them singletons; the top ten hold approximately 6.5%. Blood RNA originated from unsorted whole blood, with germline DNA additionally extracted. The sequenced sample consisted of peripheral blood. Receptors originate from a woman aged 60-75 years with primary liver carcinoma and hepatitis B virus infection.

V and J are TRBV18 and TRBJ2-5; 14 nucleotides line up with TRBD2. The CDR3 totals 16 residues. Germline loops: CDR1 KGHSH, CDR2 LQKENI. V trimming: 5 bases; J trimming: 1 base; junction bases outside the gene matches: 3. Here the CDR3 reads CASSTGLAGGQETQYF. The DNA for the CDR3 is TGTGCCAGCTCAACAGGACTAGCGGGGGGCCAAGAGACCCAGTACTTC.

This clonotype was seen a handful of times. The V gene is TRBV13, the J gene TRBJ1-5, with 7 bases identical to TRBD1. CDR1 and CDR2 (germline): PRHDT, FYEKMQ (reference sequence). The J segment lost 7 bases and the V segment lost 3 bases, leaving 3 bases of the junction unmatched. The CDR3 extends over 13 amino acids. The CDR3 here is CASSFQGEQPQHF. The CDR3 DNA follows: TGTGCCAGCAGCTTTCAGGGGGAACAGCCCCAGCATTTT.

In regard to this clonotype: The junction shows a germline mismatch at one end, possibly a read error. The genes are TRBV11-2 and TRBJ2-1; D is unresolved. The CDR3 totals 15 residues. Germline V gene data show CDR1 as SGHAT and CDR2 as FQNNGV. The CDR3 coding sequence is TGTACCAGCAGCCTAGAAAGCACCCTTAGGAATGAGCAGTTCTTC. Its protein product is CTSSLESTLRNEQFF. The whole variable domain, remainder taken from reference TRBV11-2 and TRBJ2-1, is EAGVAQSPRYKIIEKRQSVAFWCNPISGHATLYWYQQILGQGPKLLIQFQNNGVVDDSQLPKDRFSAERLKGVDSTLKIQPAKLEDSAVYLCTSSLESTLRNEQFFGPGTRLTVL.

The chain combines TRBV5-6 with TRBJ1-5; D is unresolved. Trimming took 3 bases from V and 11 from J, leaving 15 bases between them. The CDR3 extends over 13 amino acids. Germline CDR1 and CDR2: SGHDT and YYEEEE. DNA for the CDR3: TGTGCCAGCAGCTCCCCGAAGTATTCGGCCCAGCATTTT. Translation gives CASSSPKYSAQHF.

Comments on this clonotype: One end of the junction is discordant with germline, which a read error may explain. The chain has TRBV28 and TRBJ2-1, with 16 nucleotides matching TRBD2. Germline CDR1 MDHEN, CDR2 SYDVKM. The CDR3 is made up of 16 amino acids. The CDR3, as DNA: TGTGTCAGCACAGGGACTAGCGGGAGGGTTTGGAATGAGCAGTTCTTC. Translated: CVSTGTSGRVWNEQFF.

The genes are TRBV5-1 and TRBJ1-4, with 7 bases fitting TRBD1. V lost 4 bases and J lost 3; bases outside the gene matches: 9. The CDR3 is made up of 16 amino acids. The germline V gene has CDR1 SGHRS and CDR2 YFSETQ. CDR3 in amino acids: CASSPGAGGANEKLFF. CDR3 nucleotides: TGCGCCAGCAGCCCGGGGGCAGGGGGAGCTAATGAAAAACTGTTTTTT.

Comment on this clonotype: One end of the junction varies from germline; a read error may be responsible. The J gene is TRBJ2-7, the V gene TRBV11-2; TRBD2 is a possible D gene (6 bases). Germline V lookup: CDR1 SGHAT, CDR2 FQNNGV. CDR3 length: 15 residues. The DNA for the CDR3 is TGTACCAGTAGCTTAGCGGCGGGTAGCTCCTACGAGCAGTACTTC. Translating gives CTSSLAAGSSYEQYF.

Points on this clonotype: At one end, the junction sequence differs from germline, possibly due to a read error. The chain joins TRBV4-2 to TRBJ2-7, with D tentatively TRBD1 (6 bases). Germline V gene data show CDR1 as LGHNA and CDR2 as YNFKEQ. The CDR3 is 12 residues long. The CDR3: CASTQGARDMYF. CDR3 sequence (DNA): TGTGCCAGCACCCAAGGGGCCAGGGACATGTACTTC.

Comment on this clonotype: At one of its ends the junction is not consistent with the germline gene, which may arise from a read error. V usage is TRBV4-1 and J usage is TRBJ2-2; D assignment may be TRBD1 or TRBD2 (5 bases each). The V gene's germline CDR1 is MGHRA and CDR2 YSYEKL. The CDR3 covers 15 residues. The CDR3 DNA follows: TGCGCCAGCAGCCAGGGGGAAATTAACACCGGGGAGCCGTTTTTT. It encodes CASSQGEINTGEPFF.